Each of the 27 T cell receptor beta chains below was sequenced from the same sample in a study of vaccination and CD4 T cells after COVID-19. With the Oncomine TCR Beta short-read assay, DNA from cultured CD4+ T cells was sequenced. TCRdb analysed the PCR reads with MiXCR anew, one entry per CDR3 protein. The profile shows 15,000 to 20,000 distinct CDR3 sequences, 45% to 50% of them singletons. Treatment here: roughly 10-day PBMC culture with coronavirus spike peptide pools or control peptides (ViraFEST assay). Antigens of these TCRs are unknown. The specimen comprised CD4+ T cells from blood, cultured in vitro, sampled before SARS-CoV-2 vaccination. These receptors were taken from a human donor who received a COVID-19 vaccine.

The chain is built from TRBV14 and TRBJ1-2; D is ambiguous. Trimming stripped 4 bases from V and 4 bases from J, with 16 bases between. Germline loops: CDR1 SGHDN, CDR2 FVKESK. The CDR3 spans 15 residues. DNA of the CDR3: TGTGCCAGCAGCCCCCCCGAGGGTGGGTTCTATGGCTACACCTTC. Translated: CASSPPEGGFYGYTF.

This clonotype was detected only once. V is TRBV19 and J is TRBJ1-1; no clear D. The V and J ends lost 7 bases and 1 base respectively, with 19 bases between them. Germline CDR1 LNHDA, CDR2 SQIVND (reference sequence). This CDR3 contains 16 residues. CDR3 DNA sequence: TGTGCCAGTAAATCTGAAAACAGCATTCCGAACACTGAAGCTTTCTTT. It translates to CASKSENSIPNTEAFF.

The genes are TRBV6-1 and TRBJ2-3, with TRBD1 identical over 8 bases. The germline gives CDR1 MNHNS, CDR2 SASEGT. The CDR3 length is 15 residues. V lost 6 bases and J lost 2; bases outside the gene matches: 7. For the CDR3, the DNA is TGTGCCAGCAGCGACCGGGACAGGCTCACAGATACGCAGTATTTT. This translates into CASSDRDRLTDTQYF.

The genes are TRBV10-3 and TRBJ2-3; D might be TRBD1 or TRBD2, each matching 5 bases. This CDR3 spans 14 amino acids. CDR1 ENHRY and CDR2 SYGVKD come from the germline V gene. Trimming left V 11 bases short and J 6 bases short, with 21 bases between. CDR3 residues: CASFPGQGGDTQYF. CDR3 DNA sequence: TGTGCCTCCTTCCCAGGGCAGGGCGGGGATACGCAGTATTTT.

The chain joins TRBV12-3 or TRBV12-4 to TRBJ2-3, with 13 positions matching TRBD2. V gave up 5 bases and J gave up 0 bases; unmatched junction bases: 8. The CDR3 runs to 18 residues. CDR3 amino acids: CASSPPGLAGPSTDTQYF. CDR3 nucleotide sequence: TGTGCCAGCAGTCCACCGGGACTAGCGGGACCGAGCACAGATACGCAGTATTTT.

The V and J genes are TRBV4-1 and TRBJ2-3; D gene ambiguous. CDR3 length equals 16 residues. CDR1 is MGHRA, CDR2 YSYEKL, per germline. Trimming took off 4 bases at V and 2 bases at J, with 16 bases between the two ends. CDR3 region: CASSPLNLVSTDTQYF. In DNA form, the CDR3 reads TGCGCCAGCAGCCCTCTCAATCTAGTCTCCACAGATACGCAGTATTTT.

CDR3 sequence: CASGLRAILNTEAFF. The DNA for the CDR3 is TGTGCTAGTGGTTTGAGGGCCATATTGAACACTGAAGCTTTCTTT. The J gene is TRBJ1-1, the V gene TRBV12-5, with unresolved D. The length of the CDR3 is 15 residues. V was cut by 2 bases and J by 0 bases, with 10 bases left in between. Looked up from germline, CDR1 is LGHNT and CDR2 is FRNRAP.

The V and J genes are TRBV11-2 and TRBJ2-7; D may be TRBD2 (5 bases). The CDR3 has 15 residues. Germline CDR1 reads SGHAT; CDR2 reads FQNNGV. Between the trimmed V and J ends, which lost 0 bases and 5 bases, there was a span of 14 bases. The CDR3 DNA reads TGTGCCAGCAGCTTAGATATTGTTTTCGGGGACGAGCAGTACTTC. Its translation: CASSLDIVFGDEQYF.

The chain carries TRBV14 and TRBJ1-4; D possibly corresponds to TRBD1 (5 bases). Germline V lookup: CDR1 SGHDN, CDR2 FVKESK. V was shortened by 0 bases and J by 3 bases, with 14 bases between the two germline ends. This CDR3 has 17 amino acids. The CDR3 loop is CASSQDRGSNPNEKLFF. Written as DNA, the CDR3 is TGTGCCAGCAGCCAAGATCGGGGGAGTAACCCTAATGAAAAACTGTTTTTT. The full variable domain, rest sourced from reference TRBV14 and TRBJ1-4, is EAGVTQFPSHSVIEKGQTVTLRCDPISGHDNLYWYRRVMGKEIKFLLHFVKESKQDESGMPNNRFLAERTGGTYSTLKVQPAELEDSGVYFCASSQDRGSNPNEKLFFGSGTQLSVL.

The chain combines TRBV12-3 or TRBV12-4 with TRBJ2-5; TRBD2 matches at 10 bases. Germline trimming cut 2 bases from V and 2 bases from J; bases unmatched to any gene: 2. The CDR3 runs to 15 residues. The CDR3 loop reads CASSLLSGGQETQYF. The DNA of the CDR3 is TGTGCCAGCAGTTTACTTAGCGGGGGGCAAGAGACCCAGTACTTC.

The chain recombines TRBV6-1 with TRBJ1-1; TRBD1 matches 8 bases. The germline V gene has CDR1 MNHNS and CDR2 SASEGT. Germline trimming cut 6 bases from V and 1 base from J; bases unmatched to any gene: 4. The CDR3 spans 14 residues. CDR3 in DNA: TGTGCCAGCAGAGAGACAGGGGCGAACACTGAAGCTTTCTTT. It yields the protein CASRETGANTEAFF.

This clonotype was detected only a few times. The chain combines TRBV7-9 with TRBJ2-3; 9 nucleotides agree with TRBD1. V shed 5 bases, J shed 2 bases, and the junction held 17 bases outside the gene matches. The CDR3 length is 19 residues. Germline V gene lookup returns CDR1 SEHNR and CDR2 FQNEAQ (reference sequence). In DNA form, the CDR3 reads TGTGCCAGCAGCCCGCGGGACAGGGAGAGGACTGGCACCACAGATACGCAGTATTTT. Amino acids: CASSPRDRERTGTTDTQYF.

The table lists this clonotype with a few counts. The limits of the CDR3 on the DNA are not certain, so only TCRdb's listed CDR3 is given. The chain uses TRBV7-5 and TRBJ1-5; TRBD1, the D gene given by the table, was not confirmed from the DNA. TRBV7-5 is marked as a pseudogene. The CDR3 contains 20 residues when both ends are counted. CDR3 in amino acids: CISVPEARVVSAPSNQPQHF.

This sequence joins TRBV6-5 and TRBJ1-2; D call uncertain. The CDR3 is 16 residues long. The germline V and J ends were trimmed by 0 bases and 8 bases, with 19 bases remaining between them. Germline loops: CDR1 MNHEY, CDR2 SVGAGI. DNA of the CDR3: TGTGCCAGCAGTTACTCGAGTAAGGGATTTGGAGGGGGCTACACCTTC. As protein: CASSYSSKGFGGGYTF.

The rearrangement joins TRBV7-3 to TRBJ2-1, with a possible D match to TRBD2 (7 bases). V was cut by 3 bases and J by 3 bases, with 12 bases left in between. Germline V gene sequence: CDR1 SGHTA, CDR2 FQGTGA. CDR3 length equals 15 residues. CDR3 nucleotides: TGTGCCAGCAGCTTGGGCGGGGGCGACTACAATGAGCAGTTCTTC. Amino acids: CASSLGGGDYNEQFF.

The J gene is TRBJ2-4, the V gene TRBV18, with a weak D call TRBD1 (5 bases). V shed 3 bases and J shed 0 bases, with 18 bases lying between them. The CDR3 consists of 18 residues. CDR1 KGHSH and CDR2 LQKENI come from the germline V gene. CDR3 region: CASSPGQGGRVAKNIQYF. In DNA, the CDR3 is TGTGCCAGCTCACCGGGGCAGGGTGGTCGAGTAGCCAAAAACATTCAGTACTTC.

The V gene is TRBV18, the J gene TRBJ1-1; D gene uncertain. Trimming removed 0 bases from V and 2 bases from J, with 10 bases in between. Germline CDR1 KGHSH, CDR2 LQKENI. The CDR3 runs 15 residues. The CDR3 loop reads CASSPPQVINTEAFF. The CDR3 coding sequence is TGTGCCAGCTCACCACCGCAGGTGATAAACACTGAAGCTTTCTTT.

This chain links TRBV15 with TRBJ1-5; TRBD1 matches at 10 bases. This CDR3 region has 17 residues. CDR1 is LNHNV and CDR2 is YYDKDF in the germline V gene (reference sequence). V trimming: 5 bases; J trimming: 4 bases; junction bases outside the gene matches: 11. CDR3: CATSGYDRGQDNQPQHF. The CDR3 bases are TGTGCCACCAGCGGGTACGACAGGGGGCAAGATAATCAGCCCCAGCATTTT.

This clonotype showed up just a few times. V is TRBV12-3 or TRBV12-4 and J is TRBJ2-5; possibly TRBD1 or TRBD2 for D (6 bases each). The CDR3 length is 17 residues. Trimming removed 5 bases from V and 3 bases from J, with 22 bases in between. CDR3 DNA sequence: TGTGCCAGCAGTCCTGACAGAGGAGGGGGGCAGGAAGAGACCCAGTACTTC. The encoded protein is CASSPDRGGGQEETQYF.

A few counts support this clonotype. The genes are TRBV5-4 and TRBJ2-5; 11 nucleotides align to TRBD2. Germline V gene sequence: CDR1 SGHNT, CDR2 YYREEE (reference sequence). CDR3 size: 16 residues. Germline trimming cut 0 bases from V and 2 bases from J; bases unmatched to any gene: 3. CDR3 protein: CASSLGPSGGQETQYF. CDR3 nucleotide sequence: TGTGCCAGCAGCTTGGGGCCTAGCGGGGGGCAAGAGACCCAGTACTTC.

The chain joins TRBV20-1 to TRBJ1-1, with D possibly being TRBD1 (5 bases). The length of the CDR3 is 14 residues. Germline V gene sequence: CDR1 DFQATT, CDR2 SNEGSKA (reference sequence). Trimming shortened V by 0 bases and J by 4 bases, and 12 bases separated the two germline ends. The CDR3 bases are TGCAGTGCTAGAGATCAGAGGGGCCTCACTGAAGCTTTCTTT. Amino acids: CSARDQRGLTEAFF.

The chain uses TRBV2 and TRBJ1-2; D ambiguous. Germline V CDR1 and CDR2: SNHLY, FYNNEI. CDR3 length: 13 amino acids. V was shortened by 0 bases and J by 10 bases, with 12 bases between the two germline ends. DNA for the CDR3: TGTGCCAGCAGTGAAGCGAATATAGGTGACTACACCTTC. Translation gives CASSEANIGDYTF.

This clonotype has only one observation. This chain joins TRBV5-4 and TRBJ1-6, with TRBD1 identical over 7 bases. The CDR3 spans 16 residues. CDR1 and CDR2 from the germline V gene are SGHNT and YYREEE (reference sequence). V was clipped by 0 bases and J by 5 bases; unmatched bases: 5. CDR3 bases: TGTGCCAGCAGCTTGGGTAACAGGGGAAATAATTCACCCCTCCACTTT. This sequence encodes CASSLGNRGNNSPLHF.

This clonotype was counted a few times. The chain carries TRBV12-3 or TRBV12-4 and TRBJ2-5; TRBD2 matches at 9 bases. The V segment lost 5 bases and the J segment 5 bases; nucleotides outside the gene matches: 15. This CDR3 is 17 amino acids long. Written as DNA, the CDR3 is TGTGCCAGCAGTCCCCGGCGAGGTAGCGGGAGCGTTGAGACCCAGTACTTC. It yields the protein CASSPRRGSGSVETQYF.

This chain connects TRBV18 to TRBJ2-3; TRBD2 agrees at 11 bases. The trim removed 4 bases at V and 2 bases at J, leaving 8 bases unmatched. The CDR3 has 17 amino acids. Germline V gene sequence: CDR1 KGHSH, CDR2 LQKENI. CDR3 sequence (DNA): TGTGCCAGCTCACAACCGGGACTAGCGGAATACACAGATACGCAGTATTTT. It encodes CASSQPGLAEYTDTQYF.

V usage is TRBV28 and J usage is TRBJ1-2; D is unclear. V lost 5 bases and J 7 bases, leaving 11 bases between the germline ends. CDR1 and CDR2 (germline): MDHEN, SYDVKM. The CDR3 spans 12 residues. The CDR3 region is CASSAVGSGYTF. The CDR3 DNA reads TGTGCCAGCAGTGCGGTTGGGAGTGGCTACACCTTC.

This clonotype was seen a handful of times. The chain has TRBV12-3 or TRBV12-4 and TRBJ1-5, with 10 bases fitting TRBD1. Trimming removed 7 bases from V and 0 bases from J; junction bases left unmatched: 9. The CDR3 totals 17 residues. CDR3 sequence reads: CASTTGTGVYSNQPQHF. CDR3 sequence (DNA): TGTGCCAGCACCACCGGGACAGGGGTTTATAGCAATCAGCCCCAGCATTTT.